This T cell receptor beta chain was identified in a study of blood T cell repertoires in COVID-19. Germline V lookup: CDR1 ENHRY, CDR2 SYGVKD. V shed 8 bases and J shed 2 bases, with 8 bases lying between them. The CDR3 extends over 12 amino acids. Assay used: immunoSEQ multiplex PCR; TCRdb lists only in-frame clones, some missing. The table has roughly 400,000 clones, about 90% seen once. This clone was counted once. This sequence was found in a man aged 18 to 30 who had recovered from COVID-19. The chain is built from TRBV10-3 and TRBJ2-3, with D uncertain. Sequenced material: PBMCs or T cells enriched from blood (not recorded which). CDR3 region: CAIGHPTDTQYF. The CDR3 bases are TGTGCCATCGGCCATCCCACAGATACGCAGTATTTT.